This T cell receptor (beta chain) derives from a study of blood T cell repertoires in COVID-19. At the level of the study: Whether acute or convalescent, the COVID-19 samples came from the United States, Italy and Spain.

CDR3 length: 12 amino acids. Germline values: CDR1 SEHNR, CDR2 FQNEAQ (reference sequence). With 5 bases removed from V and 5 bases from J, the gap between germline ends came to 7 bases. Original processing methods: Cell counts per sample came from amplifying reference gene primers. Data came from immunoSEQ multiplex PCR; TCRdb stores just in-frame clones and leaves some out. That table is the source of V, J and clone size, and D and trimming were worked out from the DNA. The data hold about 25,000 clones, with 82% observed a single time. The J gene is TRBJ1-5, the V gene TRBV7-9, with no clear D. The TCR was taken from an elderly man with active or convalescent COVID-19. Sequenced input: peripheral blood. CDR3 nucleotides: TGTGCCAGCAGCCGCACAGATCAGCCCCAGCATTTT. Translating it yields CASSRTDQPQHF.